A selection of T cell receptor beta chains follows, all from one sample in a study of T cells in Graves' hyperthyroidism and ophthalmopathy. TCRdb redid the calling of the multiplex PCR reads with MiXCR, one entry per CDR3 protein. The repertoire holds tens of thousands of distinct CDR3 sequences, less than 60% seen once, with just over 9% in the top ten. Sequenced material: blood. These receptors all come from a woman between 50 and 59 years old with Graves' ophthalmopathy. CDR3s include the opening cysteine and the closing phenylalanine or tryptophan. D genes are given only for firm matches. Clone size is given for some rows only: seen once, a few or many times, or a class if the clone is expanded.

V gene	clone size	D gene	J gene	CDR3 DNA	CDR3 protein
TRBV2	-	-	TRBJ1-2	-	CASSVDAYEQYFGPGTYGYTF
TRBV5-1	many	-	TRBJ1-1	TGCGCCAGCAGCTTGGAGGGGGTAGGGAGAGCTTTCTTT	CASSLEGVGRAFF
TRBV28	many	-	TRBJ1-5	TGTGCCAGCAGTTTCCGGGGGTCTCAGCCCCAGCATTTT	CASSFRGSQPQHF
TRBV28	many	-	TRBJ2-7	TGTGCCAGTCGGATCGCGGGGGCCTCCTACGAGCAGTACTTC	CASRIAGASYEQYF
TRBV5-1	many	TRBD2	TRBJ2-1	TGCGCCAGCAGCTGGTCTAGCGGGTTTGACAATGAGCAGTTCTTC	CASSWSSGFDNEQFF
TRBV20-1	many	-	TRBJ2-2	TGCAGTGCACTTTTACCGGGAAGAAGCACCGGGGAGCTGTTTTTT	CSALLPGRSTGELFF
TRBV5-1	many	-	TRBJ2-7	TGCGCCAGCAACTCACTAGGCCCCAGGGACGAGCAGTACTTC	CASNSLGPRDEQYF
TRBV2	many	TRBD1	TRBJ2-7	TGTGCCAGCAGAGGACAGGGCCCTTACGAGCAGTACTTC	CASRGQGPYEQYF
TRBV6-5	-	-	TRBJ1-4	TGTGCCAACAGTCAGGGGAATGAAAAACTGTTTTTT	CANSQGNEKLFF
TRBV20-1	many	-	TRBJ2-1	TGCAGTGCTAGGGGTTCCGGGAACCTATACAATGAGCAGTTCTTC	CSARGSGNLYNEQFF
TRBV27	-	TRBD2	TRBJ2-1	TGTGCCAGCAGTTTAGGGGGACTAGTGTTTAATGAGCAGTTCTTC	CASSLGGLVFNEQFF
TRBV9	-	TRBD2	TRBJ2-7	TGTGCCAGCAGCCAAGGGACTAGCGGGGGGGCCTACGAGCAGTACTTC	CASSQGTSGGAYEQYF
TRBV7-3	-	TRBD2	TRBJ2-5	TGTGCCAGCAGCTACATAGCGGGACGGGTACAAGAGACCCAGTACTTC	CASSYIAGRVQETQYF
TRBV7-2	many	-	TRBJ1-5	TGTGCCAGCAGCTTAGGGACAGTTCAGCCCCAGCATTTT	CASSLGTVQPQHF
TRBV2	-	TRBD2	TRBJ2-3	TGTGCCAGCAGTGTGGATAGCGGGAGCGCAGATACGCAGTATTTT	CASSVDSGSADTQYF
TRBV6-1	many	-	TRBJ2-7	TGTGCCAGCAGTGAAGTGTGGGGATCCGAGCAGTACTTC	CASSEVWGSEQYF
TRBV10-3	many	-	TRBJ2-6	TGTGCCATCAGTGAGTCTCAGCCGTCTGGGGCCAACGTCCTGACTTTC	CAISESQPSGANVLTF
TRBV5-1	-	-	TRBJ1-6	-	CASSTLWTRGNSPLHF
TRBV11-2	many	-	TRBJ1-2	TGTGCCAGCAGCTTAGGCGGGACATTGGGCTACACCTTC	CASSLGGTLGYTF
TRBV28	many	TRBD1	TRBJ2-1	TGTGCCAGCAGTTTATCCTCGGGACAGGGAAGGAATGAGCAGTTCTTC	CASSLSSGQGRNEQFF
TRBV20-1	-	-	TRBJ2-3	TGCAGTGCTGAGGCAACTAGGTCCGATACGCAGTATTTT	CSAEATRSDTQYF
TRBV9	-	-	TRBJ1-2	TGTGCCAGCAGCGAGGGCGGTCGGGGCTACACCTTC	CASSEGGRGYTF